This T cell receptor beta chain was obtained from a study of T cells in Graves' hyperthyroidism and ophthalmopathy. This clonotype came up many times. Regions amplified from RNA transcripts were the TCR beta CDR3 regions. Initially, a first-round RT-PCR of the TCR CDR3 employed the HTBI primer set. Using its own MiXCR run on the multiplex PCR reads, TCRdb lists one record per CDR3 protein. The sample consists of fewer than 550,000 distinct CDR3 sequences, roughly 24% of them appearing once. Sequenced material: blood. The receptor was derived from a woman between 25 and 40 years old with Graves' ophthalmopathy.

The DNA for the CDR3 is TGTGCCAGCAGCCTTGGGACAGGTTTAAAGTACGAGCAGTACTTC. Amino acids: CASSLGTGLKYEQYF. J is TRBJ2-7 and V is TRBV28, with 8 bases fitting TRBD1. V gave up 6 bases and J gave up 4 bases; unmatched junction bases: 11. The CDR3 sequence is 15 residues long. CDR1 and CDR2 (germline): MDHEN, SYDVKM.